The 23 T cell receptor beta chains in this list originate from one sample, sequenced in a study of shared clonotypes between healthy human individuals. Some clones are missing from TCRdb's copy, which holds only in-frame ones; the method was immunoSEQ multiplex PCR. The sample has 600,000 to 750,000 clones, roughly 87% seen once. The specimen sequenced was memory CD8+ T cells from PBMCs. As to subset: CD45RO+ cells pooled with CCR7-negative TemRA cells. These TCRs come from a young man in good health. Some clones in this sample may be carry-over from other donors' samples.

The CDR3 region has the DNA TGTGCCAGCAGACCATTTGGACTAGCGGGAGGAGTATCCTACAATGAGCAGTTCTTC. Its translation: CASRPFGLAGGVSYNEQFF. V usage is TRBV12-1 and J usage is TRBJ2-1; the listed D gene, TRBD2, was not tested against the DNA. TRBV12-1 is deemed a pseudogene. The CDR3 is made up of 19 amino acids.

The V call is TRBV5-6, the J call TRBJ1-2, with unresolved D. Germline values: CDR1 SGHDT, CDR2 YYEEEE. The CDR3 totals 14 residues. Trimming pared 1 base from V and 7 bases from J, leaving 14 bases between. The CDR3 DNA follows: TGTGCCAGCAGCTTGCAGGACGCTCTTCTTGGCTACACCTTC. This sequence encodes CASSLQDALLGYTF.

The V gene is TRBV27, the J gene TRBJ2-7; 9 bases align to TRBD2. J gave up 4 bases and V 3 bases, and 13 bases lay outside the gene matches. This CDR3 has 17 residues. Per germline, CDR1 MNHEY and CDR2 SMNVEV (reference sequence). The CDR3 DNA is TGTGCCAGCAGTTTTTCGGCTAGCGGGACTCCACGGTACGAGCAGTACTTC. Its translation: CASSFSASGTPRYEQYF.

The CDR3 sequence: CSVEEQSGHGTTGELFF. CDR3 nucleotides: TGCAGCGTTGAAGAGCAGTCGGGACACGGAACCACCGGGGAGCTGTTTTTT. The V and J genes are TRBV29-1 and TRBJ2-2; D possibly corresponds to TRBD1 (6 bases). The CDR3 totals 17 residues. V was pared by 0 bases and J by 4 bases, with 18 bases between. Per germline, CDR1 SQVTM and CDR2 ANQGSEA.

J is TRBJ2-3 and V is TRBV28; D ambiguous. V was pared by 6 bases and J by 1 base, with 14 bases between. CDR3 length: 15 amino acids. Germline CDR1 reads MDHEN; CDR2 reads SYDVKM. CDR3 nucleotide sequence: TGTGCCAGCAGATACTTAAATTCAGGCACAGATACGCAGTATTTT. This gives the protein CASRYLNSGTDTQYF. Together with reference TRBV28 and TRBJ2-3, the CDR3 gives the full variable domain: DVKVTQSSRYLVKRTGEKVFLECVQDMDHENMFWYRQDPGLGLRLIYFSYDVKMKEKGDIPEGYSVSREKKERFSLILESASTNQTSMYLCASRYLNSGTDTQYFGPGTRLTVL.

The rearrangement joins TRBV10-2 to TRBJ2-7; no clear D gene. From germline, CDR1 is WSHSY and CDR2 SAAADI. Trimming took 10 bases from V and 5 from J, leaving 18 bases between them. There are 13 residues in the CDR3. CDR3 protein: CATDVTKGHEQYF. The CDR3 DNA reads TGCGCCACTGACGTCACTAAAGGGCACGAGCAGTACTTC.

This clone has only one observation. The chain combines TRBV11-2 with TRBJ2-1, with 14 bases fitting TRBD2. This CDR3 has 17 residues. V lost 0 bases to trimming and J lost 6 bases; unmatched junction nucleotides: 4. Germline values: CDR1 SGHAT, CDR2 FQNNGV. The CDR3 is CASSLDTGTSGSNEQFF. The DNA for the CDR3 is TGTGCCAGCAGCTTAGATACAGGGACTAGCGGGAGCAATGAGCAGTTCTTC. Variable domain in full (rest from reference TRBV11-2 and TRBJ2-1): EAGVAQSPRYKIIEKRQSVAFWCNPISGHATLYWYQQILGQGPKLLIQFQNNGVVDDSQLPKDRFSAERLKGVDSTLKIQPAKLEDSAVYLCASSLDTGTSGSNEQFFGPGTRLTVL.

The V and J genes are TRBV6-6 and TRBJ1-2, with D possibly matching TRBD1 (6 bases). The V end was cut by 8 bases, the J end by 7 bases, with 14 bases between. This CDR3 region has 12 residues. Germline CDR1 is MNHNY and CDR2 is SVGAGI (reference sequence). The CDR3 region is CASGGKVGGYTF. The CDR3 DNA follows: TGTGCCAGCGGGGGCAAGGTTGGTGGCTACACCTTC.

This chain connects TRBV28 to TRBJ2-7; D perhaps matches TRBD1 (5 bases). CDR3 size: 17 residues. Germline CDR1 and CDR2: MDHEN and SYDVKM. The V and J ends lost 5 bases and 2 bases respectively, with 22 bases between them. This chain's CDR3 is CASSPRVVGPTPYEQYF. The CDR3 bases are TGTGCCAGCAGTCCCAGGGTGGTAGGTCCAACGCCCTACGAGCAGTACTTC.

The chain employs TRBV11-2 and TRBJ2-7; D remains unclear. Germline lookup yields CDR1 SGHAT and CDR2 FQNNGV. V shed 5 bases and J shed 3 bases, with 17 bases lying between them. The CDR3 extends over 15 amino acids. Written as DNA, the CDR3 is TGTGCCAGCAGCCCCGCCCCCAACGAGTACTACGAGCAGTACTTC. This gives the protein CASSPAPNEYYEQYF.

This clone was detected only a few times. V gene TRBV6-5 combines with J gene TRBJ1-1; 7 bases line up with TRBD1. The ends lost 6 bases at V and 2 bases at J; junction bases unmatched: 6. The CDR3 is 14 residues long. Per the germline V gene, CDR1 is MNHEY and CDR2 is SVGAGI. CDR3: CASSGTALNTEAFF. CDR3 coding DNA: TGTGCCAGCAGCGGGACAGCCTTAAACACTGAAGCTTTCTTT.

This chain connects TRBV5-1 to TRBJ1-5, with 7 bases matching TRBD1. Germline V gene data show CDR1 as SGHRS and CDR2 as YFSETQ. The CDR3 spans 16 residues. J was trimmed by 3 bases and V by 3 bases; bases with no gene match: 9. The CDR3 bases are TGCGCCAGCAGCTATGGGACAGACCCTATCAATCAGCCCCAGCATTTT. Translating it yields CASSYGTDPINQPQHF. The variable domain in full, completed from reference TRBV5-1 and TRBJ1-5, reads KAGVTQTPRYLIKTRGQQVTLSCSPISGHRSVSWYQQTPGQGLQFLFEYFSETQRNKGNFPGRFSGRQFSNSRSEMNVSTLELGDSALYLCASSYGTDPINQPQHFGDGTRLSIL.

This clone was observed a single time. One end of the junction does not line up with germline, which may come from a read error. The CDR3 DNA reads as TGCGCCAGCAGCCCCCGGACTAGCAGCGAGCAGTACTTC. Translation gives CASSPRTSSEQYF. The chain links TRBV7-9 to TRBJ2-7, with TRBD2 identical over 8 bases. Looked up from germline, CDR1 is SEHNR and CDR2 is FQNEAQ (reference sequence). The CDR3 totals 13 residues.

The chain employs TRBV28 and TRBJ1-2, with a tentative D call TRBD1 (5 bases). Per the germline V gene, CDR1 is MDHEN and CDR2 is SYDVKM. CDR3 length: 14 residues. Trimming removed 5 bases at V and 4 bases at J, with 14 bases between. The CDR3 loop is CASSPRDGGYGYTF. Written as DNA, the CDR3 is TGTGCCAGCAGTCCTAGGGACGGAGGCTATGGCTACACCTTC.

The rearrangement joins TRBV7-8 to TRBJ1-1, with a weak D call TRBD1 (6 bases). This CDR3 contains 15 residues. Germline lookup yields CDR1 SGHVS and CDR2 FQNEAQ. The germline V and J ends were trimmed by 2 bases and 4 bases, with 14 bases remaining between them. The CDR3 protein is CASSLWGGGPTEAFF. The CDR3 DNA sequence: TGTGCCAGCAGCTTATGGGGCGGGGGCCCCACTGAAGCTTTCTTT.

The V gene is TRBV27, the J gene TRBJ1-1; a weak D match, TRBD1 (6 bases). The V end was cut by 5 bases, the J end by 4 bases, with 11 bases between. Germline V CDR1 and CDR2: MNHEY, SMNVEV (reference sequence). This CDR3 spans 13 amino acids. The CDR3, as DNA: TGTGCCAGCAGTCTCTTCAGGGGCACTGAAGCTTTCTTT. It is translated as CASSLFRGTEAFF.

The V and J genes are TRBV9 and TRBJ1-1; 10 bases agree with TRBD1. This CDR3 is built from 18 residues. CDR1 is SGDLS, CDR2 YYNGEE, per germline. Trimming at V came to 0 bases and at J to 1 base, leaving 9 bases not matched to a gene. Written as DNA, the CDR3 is TGTGCCAGCAGCGTAGCCCGGGACAGGGGAATTAAGAACACTGAAGCTTTCTTT. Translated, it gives CASSVARDRGIKNTEAFF.

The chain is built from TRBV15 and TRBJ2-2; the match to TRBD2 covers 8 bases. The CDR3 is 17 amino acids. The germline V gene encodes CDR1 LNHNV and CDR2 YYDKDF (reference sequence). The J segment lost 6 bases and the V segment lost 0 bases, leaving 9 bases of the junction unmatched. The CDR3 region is CATSREKAGVLSGELFF. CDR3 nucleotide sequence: TGTGCCACCAGCAGAGAGAAAGCGGGAGTTTTATCCGGGGAGCTGTTTTTT. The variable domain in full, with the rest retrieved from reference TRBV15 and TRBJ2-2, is DAMVIQNPRYQVTQFGKPVTLSCSQTLNHNVMYWYQQKSSQAPKLLFHYYDKDFNNEADTPDNFQSRRPNTSFCFLDIRSPGLGDTAMYLCATSREKAGVLSGELFFGEGSRLTVL.

The CDR3 region is CASSPRLGGNYGYTF. CDR3 bases: TGTGCCAGCAGTCCTAGACTAGGGGGCAACTATGGCTACACCTTC. V usage is TRBV6-5 and J usage is TRBJ1-2; 7 nucleotides match TRBD1. Trimming removed 5 bases from V and 2 bases from J; junction bases left unmatched: 8. The CDR3 runs 15 residues. The V gene's germline CDR1 is MNHEY and CDR2 SVGAGI.

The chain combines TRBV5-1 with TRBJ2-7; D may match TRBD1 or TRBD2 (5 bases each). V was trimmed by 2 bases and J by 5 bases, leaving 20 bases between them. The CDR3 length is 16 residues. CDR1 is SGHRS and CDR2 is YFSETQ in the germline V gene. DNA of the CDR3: TGCGCCAGCAGCTTCGATCGAGGGCTAGCAGGGAACGAGCAGTACTTC. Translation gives CASSFDRGLAGNEQYF.

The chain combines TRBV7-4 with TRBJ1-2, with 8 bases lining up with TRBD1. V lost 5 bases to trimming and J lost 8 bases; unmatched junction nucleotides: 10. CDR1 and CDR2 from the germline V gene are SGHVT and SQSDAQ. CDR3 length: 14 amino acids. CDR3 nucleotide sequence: TGTGCCAGCAGCCCGGAAACAGGGGGTGAAGGCTACACCTTC. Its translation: CASSPETGGEGYTF.

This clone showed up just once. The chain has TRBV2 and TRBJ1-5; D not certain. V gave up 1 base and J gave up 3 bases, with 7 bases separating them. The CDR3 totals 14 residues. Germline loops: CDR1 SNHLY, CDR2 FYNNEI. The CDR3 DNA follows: TGTGCCAGCAGTGAAGTGTTCACCAATCAGCCCCAGCATTTT. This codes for CASSEVFTNQPQHF.

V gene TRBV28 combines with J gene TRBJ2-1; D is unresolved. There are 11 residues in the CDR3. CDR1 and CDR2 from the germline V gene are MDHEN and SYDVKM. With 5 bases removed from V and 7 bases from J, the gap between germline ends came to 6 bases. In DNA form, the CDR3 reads TGTGCCAGCAGTCCCCTAAATGAGCAGTTCTTC. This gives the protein CASSPLNEQFF. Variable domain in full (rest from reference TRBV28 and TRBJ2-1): DVKVTQSSRYLVKRTGEKVFLECVQDMDHENMFWYRQDPGLGLRLIYFSYDVKMKEKGDIPEGYSVSREKKERFSLILESASTNQTSMYLCASSPLNEQFFGPGTRLTVL.